These 27 T cell receptor beta chains were all obtained from the same sample, sequenced in a study of T cell clones after liver transplantation. Only in-frame clones appear in the TCRdb table, and some are missing; sequencing was by immunoSEQ multiplex PCR. The sample consists of tens of thousands of clones, 65% to 85% of them appearing once. This specimen was CD8+ T cells from blood, taken around 4.5 years after liver transplant. The source is a human patient who received a liver transplant. Some of the T cells might come from the graft donor.

The V call is TRBV6-1, the J call TRBJ2-7; a possible D gene is TRBD2 (6 bases). V gave up 4 bases and J gave up 4 bases, with 17 bases separating them. The CDR3 spans 15 residues. Germline V gives CDR1 MNHNS, CDR2 SASEGT. CDR3 protein: CASSAAGHGGYEQYF. The CDR3 bases are TGTGCCAGCAGTGCGGCAGGGCACGGGGGTTACGAGCAGTACTTC.

In DNA, the CDR3 is TGTGCCAGCGGCTTTTTAATCAATGAGCAGTTCTTC. Translated, it gives CASGFLINEQFF. The chain recombines TRBV27 with TRBJ2-1; D uncertain. This CDR3 is 12 amino acids long. Germline V gene data show CDR1 as MNHEY and CDR2 as SMNVEV (reference sequence). V lost 8 bases, J lost 6 bases, and 11 bases lay in between.

This clone was detected only once. The chain carries TRBV28 and TRBJ1-4; tentative D call: TRBD1 (6 bases). This CDR3 is 18 amino acids long. Trimming pared 3 bases from V and 0 bases from J, leaving 17 bases between. Germline assignment: CDR1 MDHEN and CDR2 SYDVKM. CDR3 nucleotides: TGTGCCAGCAGTTTTGAGGACTACGGGACAACAACTAATGAAAAACTGTTTTTT. This sequence encodes CASSFEDYGTTTNEKLFF.

The DNA of the CDR3 is TGTGCCAGCAGTCCGGGACTAGCGGGGGGAGATACGCAGTATTTT. Translated: CASSPGLAGGDTQYF. This sequence joins TRBV6-6 and TRBJ2-3; 15 bases agree with TRBD2. This CDR3 spans 15 amino acids. With V trimmed by 5 bases and J by 5 bases, 2 bases remained unmatched. Germline CDR1 MNHNY, CDR2 SVGAGI (reference sequence).

The chain joins TRBV5-4 to TRBJ1-6; possible D gene TRBD1, 5 bases. With 4 bases removed from V and 12 bases from J, the gap between germline ends came to 20 bases. The CDR3 extends over 15 amino acids. Germline V gene sequence: CDR1 SGHNT, CDR2 YYREEE (reference sequence). The DNA of the CDR3 is TGTGCCAGCAGCCCGGCACCGGGACGAAAGGAACCCCTCCACTTT. This sequence encodes CASSPAPGRKEPLHF.

This clone was detected only once. CDR3 sequence (DNA): TGCAGCGTCCCCAGACAGGGCGGTGAGACCCAGTACTTC. Protein: CSVPRQGGETQYF. V and J are TRBV29-1 and TRBJ2-5, with 7 bases aligning to TRBD1. Germline V gene sequence: CDR1 SQVTM, CDR2 ANQGSEA. The CDR3 runs to 13 residues. V was clipped by 6 bases and J by 5 bases; unmatched bases: 9.

The table lists this clone with a count of one. The chain has TRBV11-3 and TRBJ2-2, with unresolved D. The length of the CDR3 is 13 residues. V lost 2 bases to trimming and J lost 5 bases, with 6 bases between them. The germline V gene has CDR1 SGHNT and CDR2 YENEEA. CDR3: CASSLLKTGELFF. DNA for the CDR3: TGTGCCAGCAGCTTATTAAAAACCGGGGAGCTGTTTTTT.

This chain joins TRBV7-9 and TRBJ1-1; TRBD1 might be the D (5 bases). CDR1 SEHNR and CDR2 FQNEAQ come from the germline V gene (reference sequence). V dropped 5 bases and J dropped 6 bases, with 22 bases sitting between them. The length of the CDR3 is 16 residues. The CDR3 bases are TGTGCCAGCAGCCACAGGAATGGTGACCTTTTGGCTGAAGCTTTCTTT. This sequence encodes CASSHRNGDLLAEAFF.

About this clone: Other DNA variants within this sample encode the same CDR3. This rearrangement joins TRBV25-1 to TRBJ1-1; D is ambiguous. The CDR3 is made up of 12 amino acids. Germline lookup yields CDR1 MGHDK and CDR2 SYGVNS. V was pared by 11 bases and J by 6 bases, with 16 bases between. As DNA, the CDR3 is TGTGCCCATTCCGGGGATTTCCCTGAAGCTTTCTTT. Translation gives CAHSGDFPEAFF.

Points on this clone: Distinct nucleotide sequences in the sample also encode this CDR3. V usage is TRBV27 and J usage is TRBJ2-3; D remains unclear. CDR1 MNHEY and CDR2 SMNVEV come from the germline V gene (reference sequence). V lost 2 bases and J lost 3, with 3 bases in between. The CDR3 consists of 12 residues. The CDR3: CASSLGTDTQYF. The CDR3 DNA reads as TGTGCCAGCAGTTTAGGGACAGATACGCAGTATTTT.

This clone came up a few times. The sample holds other DNA sequences that translate to the same CDR3. This rearrangement joins TRBV11-2 to TRBJ2-1; a weak D match, TRBD2 (6 bases). V lost 5 bases and J lost 0, with 14 bases in between. This CDR3 has 16 residues. Germline CDR1 SGHAT, CDR2 FQNNGV. The CDR3 bases are TGTGCCAGCAGCCCGTCGGGGGTAAGCTCCTACAATGAGCAGTTCTTC. Translation: CASSPSGVSSYNEQFF.

This clone showed up just a few times. The chain's CDR3 is CASSLINEQFF. The CDR3 DNA sequence: TGTGCCAGCAGCCTGATCAATGAGCAGTTCTTC. The rearrangement joins TRBV13 to TRBJ2-1; D is unclear. The CDR3 sequence is 11 residues long. V was shortened by 5 bases and J by 6 bases, with 5 bases between the two germline ends. Germline values: CDR1 PRHDT, CDR2 FYEKMQ (reference sequence).

CDR3 in DNA: TGTGCCAGCAAGCTCGGCGGGGAGCTGTTTTTT. This translates into CASKLGGELFF. This sequence joins TRBV27 and TRBJ2-2; D ambiguous. This CDR3 region has 11 residues. Germline V gene lookup returns CDR1 MNHEY and CDR2 SMNVEV (reference sequence). The V and J ends lost 7 bases and 7 bases respectively, with 7 bases between them.

The chain has TRBV4-1 and TRBJ2-3; D uncertain. Germline CDR1 is MGHRA and CDR2 is YSYEKL. CDR3 length: 15 residues. Deletions cut 0 bases from V and 2 bases from J, with 9 bases between. For the CDR3, the DNA is TGCGCCAGCAGCCAAGATTATCCGTTCACAGATACGCAGTATTTT. Residues: CASSQDYPFTDTQYF.

This sequence joins TRBV7-9 and TRBJ2-1; possible D gene TRBD2, 5 bases. Trimming left V 1 base short and J 6 bases short, with 13 bases between. CDR1 SEHNR and CDR2 FQNEAQ come from the germline V gene (reference sequence). The CDR3 totals 15 residues. The chain's CDR3 is CASSLGELLGNEQFF. Written as DNA, the CDR3 is TGTGCCAGCAGCTTAGGGGAACTACTAGGCAATGAGCAGTTCTTC.

As regards this clone: An end of the junction does not agree with germline; a read error may underlie this. This sequence joins TRBV27 and TRBJ2-1; D is uncertain. The CDR3 extends over 14 amino acids. Germline values: CDR1 MNHEY, CDR2 SMNVEV (reference sequence). CDR3: CASSLSITPVLWVF. CDR3 nucleotide sequence: TGTGCCAGCAGTTTATCGATAACGCCAGTTCTGTGGGTCTTC.

V is TRBV9 and J is TRBJ1-5, with D unresolved. The germline CDR1 and CDR2 sequences are SGDLS and YYNGEE. V dropped 0 bases and J dropped 1 base, with 8 bases sitting between them. The CDR3 sequence is 15 residues long. The CDR3 reads CASSVDSGSNQPQHF. The CDR3 DNA is TGTGCCAGCAGCGTAGACAGCGGGAGCAATCAGCCCCAGCATTTT.

The chain couples TRBV29-1 to TRBJ2-3; D possibly uses TRBD1 or TRBD2 (5 bases each). Germline values: CDR1 SQVTM, CDR2 ANQGSEA. The CDR3 consists of 14 residues. Trimming left V 3 bases short and J 1 base short, with 11 bases between. The CDR3 DNA follows: TGCAGCGTTGACGGGGACCTTCGCACAGATACGCAGTATTTT. Residues: CSVDGDLRTDTQYF.

The V gene is TRBV27, the J gene TRBJ1-4, with 7 bases lining up with TRBD1. The V segment lost 5 bases and the J segment 8 bases; nucleotides outside the gene matches: 8. CDR3 length equals 14 residues. From germline, CDR1 is MNHEY and CDR2 SMNVEV (reference sequence). DNA of the CDR3: TGTGCCAGCAGTCCCAGACAGGGACGGGAAAAACTGTTTTTT. Its protein product is CASSPRQGREKLFF.

The rearrangement links TRBV27 to TRBJ2-7; weak D call: TRBD1 (5 bases). Trimming shortened V by 5 bases and J by 2 bases, and 16 bases separated the two germline ends. Germline CDR1 is MNHEY and CDR2 is SMNVEV (reference sequence). The CDR3 has 15 amino acids. CDR3 loop: CASSPRQGYTYEQYF. The CDR3 coding sequence is TGTGCCAGCAGTCCCCGTCAGGGTTACACCTACGAGCAGTACTTC.

This clone was observed a handful of times. CDR3 nucleotides: TGTGCCAGCAGCGAGGCGGGGACGACTCAGCCCCAGCATTTT. It yields the protein CASSEAGTTQPQHF. The chain employs TRBV6-1 and TRBJ1-5; TRBD1 is a possible D gene (5 bases). The CDR3 totals 14 residues. Trimming removed 6 bases from V and 6 bases from J, with 15 bases in between. Germline CDR1 and CDR2: MNHNS and SASEGT.

V is TRBV7-9 and J is TRBJ2-2, with 7 bases matching TRBD1. This CDR3 contains 17 residues. Germline loops: CDR1 SEHNR, CDR2 FQNEAQ (reference sequence). The V and J ends lost 7 bases and 1 base, in that order; junction bases with no gene match: 12. In DNA, the CDR3 is TGTGCCAGCAATCAAGCCGTAGGGGGCCGGAACACCGGGGAGCTGTTTTTT. Translating it yields CASNQAVGGRNTGELFF. Full variable domain (rest looked up from reference TRBV7-9 and TRBJ2-2): DTGVSQNPRHKITKRGQNVTFRCDPISEHNRLYWYRQTLGQGPEFLTYFQNEAQLEKSRLLSDRFSAERPKGSFSTLEIQRTEQGDSAMYLCASNQAVGGRNTGELFFGEGSRLTVL.

V usage is TRBV6-1 and J usage is TRBJ1-5; D ambiguous. Germline CDR1 reads MNHNS; CDR2 reads SASEGT. This CDR3 comprises 15 residues. V shed 3 bases and J shed 1 base, with 10 bases lying between them. The DNA of the CDR3 is TGTGCCAGCAGTGAGAACATTTTGAGCAATCAGCCCCAGCATTTT. Its translation is CASSENILSNQPQHF.

The chain employs TRBV10-1 and TRBJ2-2; TRBD1 agrees at 8 bases. With 4 bases clipped from V and 0 bases from J, the junction kept 13 bases outside the gene matches. The CDR3 spans 19 residues. Per the germline V gene, CDR1 is WNHNN and CDR2 is SYGVQD (reference sequence). The CDR3 nucleotides are TGCGCCAGCAGTGGCCAGTTTACCGGGACAGGTGCGAACACCGGGGAGCTGTTTTTT. Amino acid sequence: CASSGQFTGTGANTGELFF.

Concerning this clone itself: Germline and junction disagree at one end, which may indicate a read error. Distinct nucleotide sequences in the sample also encode this CDR3. This chain connects TRBV6-1 to TRBJ1-5, with 7 bases lining up with TRBD1. Germline V gene sequence: CDR1 MNHNS, CDR2 SASEGT. This CDR3 has 17 residues. As DNA, the CDR3 is TGTGCCAGCAGTGAAGAGAGAGGGGGCTTGGGGAATCTGCCCCAGCATTTT. As protein: CASSEERGGLGNLPQHF.

The CDR3 spells CASSLGGTWDGYTF. As DNA, the CDR3 is TGTGCCAGCAGCTTAGGGGGGACGTGGGATGGCTACACCTTC. The chain combines TRBV7-9 with TRBJ1-2, with D possibly TRBD1 on 5 matching bases. CDR3 size: 14 residues. Germline V gene data show CDR1 as SEHNR and CDR2 as FQNEAQ (reference sequence). Trimming left V 1 base short and J 6 bases short, with 12 bases between. Full variable domain (outside the CDR3, taken from reference TRBV7-9 and TRBJ1-2): DTGVSQNPRHKITKRGQNVTFRCDPISEHNRLYWYRQTLGQGPEFLTYFQNEAQLEKSRLLSDRFSAERPKGSFSTLEIQRTEQGDSAMYLCASSLGGTWDGYTFGSGTRLTVV.

This clone was picked up a small number of times. Additional DNA sequences in this sample encode the identical CDR3. The chain couples TRBV9 to TRBJ2-2, with 7 bases lining up with TRBD1. The CDR3 consists of 15 residues. V shed 1 base, J shed 4 bases, and the junction held 4 bases outside the gene matches. Germline CDR1 reads SGDLS; CDR2 reads YYNGEE. The CDR3 DNA follows: TGTGCCAGCAGCGTATCAGGGGGTAGCACCGGGGAGCTGTTTTTT. It translates to CASSVSGGSTGELFF.